These 15 T cell receptor beta chains came from one sample sequenced in a study of T cells in women clearing cervical HPV infection. The repertoire was sequenced with immunoSEQ multiplex PCR; TCRdb's copy has only in-frame clones and lacks some. The record lists 18,000 or so clones, of which the ten most abundant hold under 15%. The sequenced material came from blood buffy coat. The receptors shown here come from a woman aged 18-70 years with a cervical HPV16 infection that either progressed to CIN3+ or cleared (not recorded which).

CDR3 DNA (partial): TGTGCCAGCAGTGAAGGGTACAGT. Translation: CASSEGYS. The full CDR3 is CASSEGYSAFF. J is TRBJ1-1 and V is TRBV6-1; D call uncertain. The read falls 3 residues short of the CDR3 end, and the missing part is taken from the germline J gene. The CDR3 is 11 residues long. The germline V gene has CDR1 MNHNS and CDR2 SASEGT.

About this clone: The read ends 3 residues shy of where the CDR3 ends; the end is completed using the germline J gene. The chain couples TRBV6-4 to TRBJ1-5; perhaps TRBD1 as D (5 bases). V was trimmed by 6 bases and J by 0 bases, leaving 15 bases between them. The CDR3 length is 16 residues. From germline, CDR1 is MRHNA and CDR2 SNTAGT. The covered CDR3 bases are TGTGCCAGCAGCCCCCTTTGGGGGGATAGCAATCAGCCC. Protein product: CASSPLWGDSNQP. The whole CDR3 region reads CASSPLWGDSNQPQHF.

With respect to this clone: The read is 3 residues too short to cover the CDR3 end, so that end is filled in from the germline J gene. The chain recombines TRBV2 with TRBJ2-7, with 9 bases identical to TRBD2. This CDR3 region has 15 residues. The trim removed 2 bases at V and 6 bases at J, leaving 8 bases unmatched. Germline V gene sequence: CDR1 SNHLY, CDR2 FYNNEI. CDR3 DNA (partial): TGTGCCAGCAGTGAATCTGGGCTAGCGGGAATCGAG. Translated: CASSESGLAGIE. The entire CDR3 protein is CASSESGLAGIEQYF.

Details on this clone: The read falls 3 residues short of the CDR3 end, and the missing part is taken from the germline J gene. The rearrangement joins TRBV19 to TRBJ2-7; 9 nucleotides align to TRBD1. The CDR3 extends over 14 amino acids. The trim removed 3 bases at V and 5 bases at J, leaving 5 bases unmatched. From germline, CDR1 is LNHDA and CDR2 SQIVND (reference sequence). The CDR3 spells CASSIKGQGNEQYF. Incomplete CDR3 DNA: TGTGCCAGTAGTATCAAGGGACAGGGAAACGAG.

With regard to this clone: The CDR3 extends 3 residues past the end of the read, so its final part is completed from the germline J gene. J is TRBJ1-3 and V is TRBV5-1; no firm D call. Looked up from germline, CDR1 is SGHRS and CDR2 is YFSETQ. There are 16 residues in the CDR3. The V and J ends lost 3 bases and 0 bases respectively, with 13 bases between them. CDR3 DNA (partial): TGCGCCAGCAGCTCTGGCAGGCAGAGCTCTGGAAACACC. This gives the protein CASSSGRQSSGNT. The whole CDR3 protein is CASSSGRQSSGNTIYF.

Concerning this clone itself: The read ends 3 residues shy of where the CDR3 ends; the end is completed using the germline J gene. V gene TRBV4-2 combines with J gene TRBJ2-5; either TRBD1 or TRBD2 may fit D (5 bases each). Germline V gives CDR1 LGHNA, CDR2 YNFKEQ. V was cut by 8 bases and J by 0 bases, with 16 bases left in between. The CDR3 spans 15 residues. CDR3 DNA (partial): TGTGCCAGCCGCGTGGGAGAAGGGGACCAAGAGACC. This encodes CASRVGEGDQET. The entire CDR3 reads CASRVGEGDQETQYF.

With regard to this clone: The junction departs from the called germline gene at one end, perhaps through a read error. The sequenced fragment ends 3 residues before the CDR3 boundary, so the rest is inferred from the germline J gene. The J gene is TRBJ1-2, the V gene TRBV4-2, with 8 bases matching TRBD1. The CDR3 runs to 15 residues. Germline V gene sequence: CDR1 LGHNA, CDR2 YNFKEQ. CDR3 loop: CASSQDRQGARGYTF. The covered CDR3 bases are TGCGCCAGCAGCCAAGACCGCCAGGGGGCAAGGGGC.

With respect to this clone: Read sequence stops 3 residues before the CDR3 end, and the germline J gene provides the missing end. J is TRBJ2-3 and V is TRBV19; 10 bases map to TRBD2. The J segment lost 4 bases and the V segment lost 3 bases, leaving 7 bases of the junction unmatched. The CDR3 loop spans 16 amino acids. Per the germline V gene, CDR1 is LNHDA and CDR2 is SQIVND (reference sequence). Incomplete CDR3 DNA: TGTGCCAGTAGTATTTTTGGCGGGACTAGCGCAGATACG. It specifies CASSIFGGTSADT. The CDR3, in full, reads CASSIFGGTSADTQYF.

This clone ranks as medium-sized in terms of frequency. The CDR3 goes on 3 residues after the read ends, and that part is filled in from the germline J gene. The V and J genes are TRBV19 and TRBJ2-5; 12 bases fit TRBD2. In germline, CDR1 is LNHDA, CDR2 SQIVND (reference sequence). J gave up 4 bases and V 5 bases, and 5 bases lay outside the gene matches. The CDR3 runs to 15 residues. Here the CDR3 reads CASSPRTSGTETQYF. The sequenced part of the CDR3 DNA is TGTGCCAGTAGTCCCCGGACTAGCGGGACAGAGACC.

Of note for this clone: The CDR3 end is not reached by the read, which stops 3 residues before it; the germline J gene fills it in. The chain has TRBV20-1 and TRBJ2-2, with D possibly matching TRBD1 (6 bases). The CDR3 spans 14 residues. Germline loops: CDR1 DFQATT, CDR2 SNEGSKA (reference sequence). V was trimmed by 7 bases and J by 7 bases, leaving 19 bases between them. Incomplete CDR3 DNA: TGCAGTGTTACGCGGGCGCGAGGGGGCGGGGAG. Residues: CSVTRARGGGE. The full CDR3 sequence reads CSVTRARGGGELFF.

With respect to this clone: The read terminates 3 residues before the CDR3 end, so the remaining end is supplied by the germline J gene. The chain links TRBV10-3 to TRBJ1-1; TRBD1 matches 8 bases. Trimming at V came to 6 bases and at J to 3 bases, leaving 6 bases not matched to a gene. The germline CDR1 and CDR2 sequences are ENHRY and SYGVKD. The CDR3 contains 14 residues. Partial CDR3 DNA: TGTGCCATCAGCGGACAGGGAGCATACACTGAA. Its translation: CAISGQGAYTE. The complete CDR3 sequence is CAISGQGAYTEAFF.

Note on this clone: The read ends 3 residues before the CDR3 terminus; that terminus is restored from the germline J gene. The chain has TRBV5-6 and TRBJ1-2; D is ambiguous. Germline values: CDR1 SGHDT, CDR2 YYEEEE. This CDR3 is built from 15 residues. The sequenced CDR3 bases are TGTGCCAGCACCCACATTCAAGAAGGCTCAGATACC. This sequence encodes CASTHIQEGSDT. The full CDR3 protein reads CASTHIQEGSDTYTF.

Of note for this clone: The CDR3 goes on 3 residues after the read ends, and that part is filled in from the germline J gene. The rearrangement uses TRBV7-9 and TRBJ1-2; D possibly corresponds to TRBD1 (6 bases). The CDR3 sequence is 14 residues long. The germline gives CDR1 SEHNR, CDR2 FQNEAQ (reference sequence). This CDR3 reads CASSLLTGIDDYTF. CDR3 DNA (partial): TGTGCCAGCAGCTTACTGACAGGAATCGACGAC.

Comment on this clone: The read ends 3 residues shy of where the CDR3 ends; the end is completed using the germline J gene. This chain connects TRBV20-1 to TRBJ2-7; 7 nucleotides match TRBD1. The germline V gene has CDR1 DFQATT and CDR2 SNEGSKA (reference sequence). This CDR3 contains 14 residues. With 4 bases clipped from V and 3 bases from J, the junction kept 9 bases outside the gene matches. The CDR3 spells CSATTDRTLYEQYF. The CDR3 bases that were read are TGCAGTGCTACCACGGACAGGACCCTCTACGAG.

In the case of this clone: The read terminates 3 residues before the CDR3 end, so the remaining end is supplied by the germline J gene. V is TRBV7-9 and J is TRBJ1-4; 8 bases align to TRBD1. Germline V lookup: CDR1 SEHNR, CDR2 FQNEAQ (reference sequence). The CDR3 contains 14 residues. V was clipped by 6 bases and J by 7 bases; unmatched bases: 7. The sequenced part of the CDR3 DNA is TGTGCCAGCAGACCAGGGGGCGCGGTTGAAAAA. It is translated as CASRPGGAVEK. The full-length CDR3 reads as CASRPGGAVEKLFF. The full variable domain, with the rest looked up from reference TRBV7-9 and TRBJ1-4, is DTGVSQNPRHKITKRGQNVTFRCDPISEHNRLYWYRQTLGQGPEFLTYFQNEAQLEKSRLLSDRFSAERPKGSFSTLEIQRTEQGDSAMYLCASRPGGAVEKLFFGSGTQLSVL.